These T cell receptor beta chains were read from a single sample in a study of metastatic and nonmetastatic thyroid tumors. TCRdb re-analyzed the PCR reads using MiXCR. Among tens of thousands of clones, around an eighth were seen once, and the ten largest hold 13% to 15%. The sample was blood. These receptors originate from a female donor with papillary thyroid cancer or a benign thyroid nodule (not recorded which). Some clones in this sample may be carry-over from other donors' samples. The CDR3 runs from the conserved cysteine through the conserved F or W. The order of the fields is V gene, clone size, J gene, D gene, CDR3 DNA, CDR3 protein. The D gene is left open where the match is weak. A row's size may be missing; if present it is once, few, many or a size class.

>TRBV20-1|many|TRBJ1-1|NA
TGCAGTGCTAGAGGGATTATGAACACTGAAGCTTTCTTT
CSARGIMNTEAFF
>TRBV3-2|medium-sized|TRBJ1-4|NA
TGTGCCAGCAGCTCATTCCCGGGCCCGGGGCGACTTGAAAAACTGTTTTTT
CASSSFPGPGRLEKLFF
>TRBV19|many|TRBJ1-2|NA
TGTGCCAGTAGTATACGTGCGGGGAACTATGGCTACACCTTC
CASSIRAGNYGYTF
>TRBV6-1|few|TRBJ1-1|TRBD1
TGTGCCAGCAGCCGGACGCGGACAGGGGGACTGGTTGCGGCTTTCTTT
CASSRTRTGGLVAAFF
>TRBV6-1|medium-sized|TRBJ1-6|NA
TGTGCCAGCAGGCAGACAGCACCCCTCCACTTT
CASRQTAPLHF
>TRBV20-1|many|TRBJ2-2|NA
TGCAGTGCTAGTAAGGCTAGCGACACCGGGGAGCTGTTTTTT
CSASKASDTGELFF
>TRBV4-1|many|TRBJ2-3|TRBD2
TGCGCCAGCAGCACGCCGCCGGGACTAGCTAGACATTTT
CASSTPPGLARHF
>TRBV29-1|NA|TRBJ1-3|NA
TGCAGCGTGAGGGAGAGCTCTGGAAACACCATATATTTT
CSVRESSGNTIYF
>TRBV24-1|many|TRBJ2-1|TRBD1
TGTGCCACCAGTGTGGGACAGGGCCTTTACAATGAGCAGTTCTTC
CATSVGQGLYNEQFF
>TRBV11-2|many|TRBJ1-3|NA
TGTGCCAGCAGCTTAGATCGGGTGGGAAGCTCTGGAAACACCATATATTTT
CASSLDRVGSSGNTIYF
>TRBV15|few|TRBJ1-5|TRBD1
TGTGCCACCAATTCGGACAGGGCTAATAATCAGCCCCAGCATTTT
CATNSDRANNQPQHF
>TRBV7-8|many|TRBJ2-3|TRBD2
TGTGCCAGCAGCTCTTCGGGACTAGCGTGGGATACGCAGTATTTT
CASSSSGLAWDTQYF
>TRBV20-1|many|TRBJ2-3|NA
TGCAGTGCTCCCCCAGCCCTGGATACGCAGTATTTT
CSAPPALDTQYF
>TRBV13|many|TRBJ2-7|TRBD2
TGTGCCAGCAGCTCCTGGACTGGCGGGAGCGGGGAGCAGTACTTC
CASSSWTGGSGEQYF
>TRBV5-1|many|TRBJ2-2|NA
TGCGCCAGCAGTCGTGATCAGGGGGAGCTGTTTTTT
CASSRDQGELFF
>TRBV5-1|many|TRBJ2-7|NA
TGCGCCAGCAGCTTGACAGGAGGGGGCTACGAGCAGTACTTC
CASSLTGGGYEQYF
>TRBV4-1|many|TRBJ2-7|TRBD1
TGCGCCAGCAGCCAAGAAGAGGGGGCGTCGGCCTACGAGCAGTACTTC
CASSQEEGASAYEQYF
>TRBV2|many|TRBJ2-2|NA
TGTGCCAGCAGTGATGCAGGGTTCGTCGGGGAGCTGTTTTTT
CASSDAGFVGELFF
>TRBV20-1|many|TRBJ2-3|TRBD1
TGCAGTGCTACGCCCGGGACAGGGGAAATGGCAGATACGCAGTATTTT
CSATPGTGEMADTQYF
>TRBV6-1|medium-sized|TRBJ2-7|TRBD1
TGTGCCAGCAGGAACCACGACAGGGCCTACGAGCAGTACTTC
CASRNHDRAYEQYF
>TRBV10-2|many|TRBJ1-1|NA
TGCGCCAGCAGTGTGTCTGGGGGCACTGAAGCTTTCTTT
CASSVSGGTEAFF
>TRBV6-1|few|TRBJ2-1|TRBD1
TGTGCCAGCAGTGGGGACAGCAATGAGCAGTTCTTC
CASSGDSNEQFF
>TRBV6-1|many|TRBJ1-1|NA
TGTGCCAGCTTTATCAAGGGCTGGGGCACTGAAGCTTTCTTT
CASFIKGWGTEAFF
>TRBV20-1|NA|TRBJ2-1|NA
TGCAGTGCTAGATTACAAAGGGTATCGGGAACGAACAATGAGCAGTTCTTT
CSARLQRVSGTNNEQFF
>TRBV15|many|TRBJ1-1|NA
TGTGCCACCAGCACCCGTGGGGGGAGGGTAACCATGAACACTGAAGCTTTCTTT
CATSTRGGRVTMNTEAFF
>TRBV11-2|NA|TRBJ1-6|TRBD1
TGTGCCAGCAGCCAACAGGGGGTGTCCTATAATTCACCCCTCCACTTT
CASSQQGVSYNSPLHF
>TRBV3-1|NA|TRBJ1-4|NA
TGTGCCAGCAGCCCTCCGGGACACCCCGAAAAACTGTTTTTT
CASSPPGHPEKLFF
>TRBV5-1|many|TRBJ1-4|NA
TGCGCCAGCAGCTTGAAGGGGTCGGGTAATGAAAAACTGTTTTTT
CASSLKGSGNEKLFF
>TRBV10-3|many|TRBJ1-3|TRBD1
TGTGCCATCAGTGGGACAGGGGGCGCGAATTCTGGAAACACCATATATTTT
CAISGTGGANSGNTIYF
>TRBV19|many|TRBJ2-2|TRBD2
TGTGCCAGTACCCTTAGCGGGCGGGGGGAGCTGTTTTTT
CASTLSGRGELFF
>TRBV2|NA|TRBJ1-2|NA
TGTGCCAGCAATACGTACGGGTGCTACACCTTC
CASNTYGCYTF
>TRBV20-1|many|TRBJ2-3|NA
TGCAGTGCTAGAGCCCAGGGAGGGGGCGCCCCTCCGGTTTTT
CSARAQGGGAPPVF
>TRBV20-1|NA|TRBJ1-2|NA
TGCAGTGCTAGAGATTCAAGTTCCTATGGCTACACCTTC
CSARDSSSYGYTF
>TRBV19|many|TRBJ2-1|NA
TGTGCCAGTAAATCCGGGACTGGCTACAATGAGCAGTTCTTC
CASKSGTGYNEQFF
>TRBV7-8|many|TRBJ2-7|NA
TGTGCCAGCAGCCTGGCCGGGACAATGGCGTCCTACGAGCAGTACTTC
CASSLAGTMASYEQYF
>TRBV4-1|many|TRBJ2-7|TRBD2
TGCGCCAGCAGCCAAGGGACTAGCCCGAGGGCTGGTGAGCAGTACTTC
CASSQGTSPRAGEQYF
>TRBV6-1|many|TRBJ1-6|NA
TGTGCCAGCAGCACAACCGGGACCGGGCCCCTTTATAATTCACCCCTCCACTTT
CASSTTGTGPLYNSPLHF
>TRBV7-8|NA|TRBJ2-3|NA
TGTTCCAGCAGCTTAGAGGGTTGGGCAGATACGCAGTATTTT
CSSSLEGWADTQYF
>TRBV28|many|TRBJ2-5|NA
TGTGCCAGCAGTTTACCGGGGGAGACCCAGTACTTC
CASSLPGETQYF
>TRBV20-1|many|TRBJ2-3|NA
TGCAGTGCCCCCAATCTGGGTACGCAGTATTTT
CSAPNLGTQYF
>TRBV11-2|many|TRBJ2-7|TRBD2
TGTGCCAGCAGCTTAGCTAGCGGCCACTACGAGCAGTACTTC
CASSLASGHYEQYF
>TRBV28|many|TRBJ1-4|NA
TGTGCCAGCAGCGAAAGGACGGAGAATGAAAAACTGTTTTTT
CASSERTENEKLFF
>TRBV19|once|TRBJ1-4|TRBD1
TGTGCCAGTAGTACCCTGACAGGGGGGGACGAAAAACTGTTTTTT
CASSTLTGGDEKLFF
>TRBV5-1|few|TRBJ2-7|NA
TGCGCCAGCAGCTTGTCCGCGGGATCTGTGGAGCAGTACTTC
CASSLSAGSVEQYF
>TRBV5-1|many|TRBJ2-7|NA
TGCGCCAGCAGCCCGACGGCCCCTGGTGTCGAGCAGTACTTC
CASSPTAPGVEQYF
>TRBV25-1|many|TRBJ1-6|NA
TGTGCCAGCAGTGGTCCCGGGAGGTATTCACCCCTCCACTTT
CASSGPGRYSPLHF
>TRBV11-2|many|TRBJ2-7|NA
TGTGCCAGCAGCCTTTTTGTCCGGGGGAGAGACTACGAGCAGTACTTC
CASSLFVRGRDYEQYF
>TRBV11-2|many|TRBJ1-6|NA
TGTGCCAGCAGTTATGGGTGGGCTCTCCCCCTCCACTTT
CASSYGWALPLHF
>TRBV9|many|TRBJ2-7|TRBD1
TGTGCCAGCAGCGATCCGGGACAGGGTGTCAACGAGCAGTACTTC
CASSDPGQGVNEQYF
>TRBV6-2/TRBV6-3|NA|TRBJ2-7|NA
TGTGCCAGCAGTAGCCGGGTTGGGACCTACGAGCAGTACTTC
CASSSRVGTYEQYF
>TRBV3-1|medium-sized|TRBJ2-7|TRBD1
TGTGCCAGCAGCCAAACAGGGGAGCGCAGACACGAGCAGTACTTC
CASSQTGERRHEQYF